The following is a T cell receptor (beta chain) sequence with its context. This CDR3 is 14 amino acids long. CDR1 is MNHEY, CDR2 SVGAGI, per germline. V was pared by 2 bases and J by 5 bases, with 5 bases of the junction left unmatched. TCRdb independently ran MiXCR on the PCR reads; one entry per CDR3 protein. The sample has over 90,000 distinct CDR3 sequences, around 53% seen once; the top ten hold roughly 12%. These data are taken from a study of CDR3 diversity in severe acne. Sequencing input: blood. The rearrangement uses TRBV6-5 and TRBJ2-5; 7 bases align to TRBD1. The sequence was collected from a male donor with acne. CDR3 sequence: CASSYDRAGETQYF. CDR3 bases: TGTGCCAGCAGTTACGACAGGGCCGGGGAGACCCAGTACTTC.